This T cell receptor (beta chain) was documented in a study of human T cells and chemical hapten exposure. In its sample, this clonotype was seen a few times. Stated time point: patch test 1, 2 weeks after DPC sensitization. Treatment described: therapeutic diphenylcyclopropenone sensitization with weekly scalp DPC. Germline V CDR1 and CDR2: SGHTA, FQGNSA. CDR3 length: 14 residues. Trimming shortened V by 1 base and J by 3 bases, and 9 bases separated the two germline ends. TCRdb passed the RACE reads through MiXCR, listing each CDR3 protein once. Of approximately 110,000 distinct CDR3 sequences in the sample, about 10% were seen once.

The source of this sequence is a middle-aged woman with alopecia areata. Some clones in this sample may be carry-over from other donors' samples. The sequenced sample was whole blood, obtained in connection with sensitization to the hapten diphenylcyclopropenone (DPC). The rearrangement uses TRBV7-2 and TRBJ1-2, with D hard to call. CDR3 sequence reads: CASSLEQIDYGYTF. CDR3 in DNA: TGTGCCAGCAGCTTAGAGCAGATCGACTATGGCTACACCTTC.